This entry features one T cell receptor (beta chain) sequence. Produced via immunoSEQ multiplex PCR; TCRdb's table is partial and in-frame only. The sample has about 16,000 clones, about 88% seen once. The record originates from a study of control samples from healthy donors and cancer patients. CDR1 SGHRS and CDR2 YFSETQ come from the germline V gene. The CDR3 sequence is 13 residues long. V was shortened by 4 bases and J by 5 bases, with 10 bases between the two germline ends. Sequencing was performed on PBMCs. The V gene is TRBV5-1, the J gene TRBJ2-4; TRBD1 or TRBD2 may be the D gene (6 bases each). The TCR originated in a man in his 60s with head and neck cancer. CDR3 in DNA: TGCGCCAGCAGCAAGGGGGGCCAAAACATTCAGTACTTC. This gives the protein CASSKGGQNIQYF.